One sample yielded the 23 T cell receptor beta chains listed below, sequenced in a study of T cells in Graves' hyperthyroidism and ophthalmopathy. TCR beta CDR3 sequences were amplified from RNA transcripts. TCR CDR3 underwent first-round RT-PCR with the HTBI primer set. TCRdb itself ran the multiplex PCR reads through MiXCR, one entry per CDR3 protein. This sample carries 400,000 to 450,000 distinct CDR3 sequences, roughly 14% of them seen once, and the ten largest clones take less than 15%. Sample: blood. These receptors were collected from a man aged 18 to 29 with Graves' ophthalmopathy.

This clonotype was recorded once. The chain is built from TRBV5-1 and TRBJ2-3, with D unclear. The V and J ends lost 5 bases and 2 bases respectively, with 9 bases between them. The CDR3 is 13 residues long. Germline lookup yields CDR1 SGHRS and CDR2 YFSETQ. The CDR3 DNA follows: TGCGCCAGCAGGCAAAGTGACACAGATACGCAGTATTTT. Protein product: CASRQSDTDTQYF.

The chain is built from TRBV20-1 and TRBJ2-6, with 8 bases aligning to TRBD1. Germline assignment: CDR1 DFQATT and CDR2 SNEGSKA (reference sequence). CDR3 size: 16 residues. Unmatched junction bases numbered 6, after V lost 5 bases and J lost 0 bases. The CDR3 nucleotides are TGCAGTGCTGTAGACAGGGGAGGCTCTGGGGCCAACGTCCTGACTTTC. It codes for CSAVDRGGSGANVLTF.

V and J are TRBV19 and TRBJ1-2; D ambiguous. The germline V gene has CDR1 LNHDA and CDR2 SQIVND (reference sequence). V was shortened by 3 bases and J by 7 bases, with 12 bases between the two germline ends. The CDR3 consists of 13 residues. CDR3 sequence reads: CASSIRGVSGYTF. The CDR3, as DNA: TGTGCCAGTAGTATTCGGGGAGTCTCTGGCTACACCTTC.

The table lists this clonotype with many counts. This chain connects TRBV7-9 to TRBJ1-1, with a possible D match to TRBD1 (6 bases). The CDR3 covers 12 residues. Germline values: CDR1 SEHNR, CDR2 FQNEAQ (reference sequence). Trimming pared 10 bases from V and 0 bases from J, leaving 9 bases between. The CDR3 here is CAIQGLNTEAFF. CDR3 in DNA: TGTGCCATACAGGGTTTGAACACTGAAGCTTTCTTT. Looking up the rest from reference TRBV7-9 and TRBJ1-1 gives the full variable domain: DTGVSQNPRHKITKRGQNVTFRCDPISEHNRLYWYRQTLGQGPEFLTYFQNEAQLEKSRLLSDRFSAERPKGSFSTLEIQRTEQGDSAMYLCAIQGLNTEAFFGQGTRLTVV.

This clonotype was counted ten times or more. V and J are TRBV3-1 and TRBJ2-3, with TRBD1 as a possible D gene (5 bases). The CDR3 spans 13 residues. Deletions cut 0 bases from V and 9 bases from J, with 10 bases between. Germline V gene lookup returns CDR1 LGHDT and CDR2 YNNKEL (reference sequence). CDR3 sequence reads: CASSQDDSSTQYF. The CDR3 nucleotides read TGTGCCAGCAGCCAAGACGACAGTAGCACGCAGTATTTT.

The table lists this clonotype with many counts. The V call is TRBV12-3 or TRBV12-4, the J call TRBJ1-2, with a possible D match to TRBD1 (5 bases). Between the trimmed V and J ends, which lost 2 bases and 3 bases, there was a span of 10 bases. The CDR3 runs 14 residues. The CDR3 sequence is CASSLYGGYYGYTF. The CDR3 nucleotides read TGTGCCAGCAGTTTATACGGGGGATACTATGGCTACACCTTC.

This clonotype was observed a few times. The chain links TRBV11-1 to TRBJ1-2, with D unclear. V lost 2 bases and J 7 bases, leaving 17 bases between the germline ends. Germline V gives CDR1 SGHAT, CDR2 FQDESV (reference sequence). The length of the CDR3 is 15 residues. The CDR3 DNA reads TGTGCCAGCAGCTTACCTGGGTCCCTAGAGGGTGGCTACACCTTC. It specifies CASSLPGSLEGGYTF.

This clonotype was found many times. The genes are TRBV5-1 and TRBJ2-1; 11 nucleotides agree with TRBD2. The V gene's germline CDR1 is SGHRS and CDR2 YFSETQ. The CDR3 is 15 residues long. With V trimmed by 6 bases and J by 8 bases, 10 bases remained unmatched. This CDR3 is CASMLSGRALDEQFF. For the CDR3, the DNA is TGCGCCAGCATGCTTAGCGGGAGGGCCCTCGATGAGCAGTTCTTC. Full variable domain (missing parts from reference TRBV5-1 and TRBJ2-1): KAGVTQTPRYLIKTRGQQVTLSCSPISGHRSVSWYQQTPGQGLQFLFEYFSETQRNKGNFPGRFSGRQFSNSRSEMNVSTLELGDSALYLCASMLSGRALDEQFFGPGTRLTVL.

In this sample, this clonotype turned up many times. CDR3 residues: CASSYSGPSYYGYTF. In DNA, the CDR3 is TGTGCCAGCAGTTACTCGGGACCCTCATACTATGGCTACACCTTC. The rearrangement joins TRBV6-6 to TRBJ1-2; D perhaps matches TRBD1 (5 bases). V was pared by 0 bases and J by 3 bases, with 11 bases between. The CDR3 runs to 15 residues. CDR1 MNHNY and CDR2 SVGAGI come from the germline V gene (reference sequence).

This clonotype was picked up many times. The rearrangement uses TRBV15 and TRBJ2-7, with D perhaps TRBD2 (7 bases). CDR3 length: 14 residues. Germline CDR1 and CDR2: LNHNV and YYDKDF (reference sequence). Trimming took off 3 bases at V and 1 base at J, with 10 bases between the two ends. In nucleotides, the CDR3 is TGTGCCACCAGCAGGGGAGGGGGGTCCTACGAGCAGTACTTC. Its translation is CATSRGGGSYEQYF.

This clonotype was counted only a few times. CDR3 sequence (DNA): TGTGCCAGCAGTGGAGGACAGGGGGCGGATGAGCAGTTCTTC. This codes for CASSGGQGADEQFF. V is TRBV6-1 and J is TRBJ2-1; 11 bases map to TRBD1. CDR1 MNHNS and CDR2 SASEGT come from the germline V gene. This CDR3 comprises 14 residues. J lost 8 bases, V lost 4 bases, and 4 bases had no gene match.

This clonotype was counted a few times. The chain joins TRBV13 to TRBJ1-3; 7 positions agree with TRBD1. This CDR3 contains 15 residues. V lost 3 bases and J lost 0; bases outside the gene matches: 2. Germline V lookup: CDR1 PRHDT, CDR2 FYEKMQ (reference sequence). As DNA, the CDR3 is TGTGCCAGCAGCTTCCGGGACAGCTCTGGAAACACCATATATTTT. This sequence encodes CASSFRDSSGNTIYF.

This clonotype was detected a few times. The chain uses TRBV9 and TRBJ1-5, with 8 bases that match TRBD1. J lost 7 bases, V lost 3 bases, and 6 bases had no gene match. The germline gives CDR1 SGDLS, CDR2 YYNGEE. CDR3 length equals 14 residues. In DNA form, the CDR3 reads TGTGCCAGCAGCGCCGGGACAGGCCACCAGCCCCAGCATTTT. Amino acids: CASSAGTGHQPQHF.

The CDR3 coding sequence is TGTGCCAGCTCACCAGTATCATCAGGGAGGACCGGGGAGCTGTTTTTT. It codes for CASSPVSSGRTGELFF. The chain uses TRBV18 and TRBJ2-2; possible D gene TRBD2, 6 bases. The CDR3 contains 16 residues. Germline CDR1 is KGHSH and CDR2 is LQKENI. V lost 2 bases and J lost 5, with 15 bases in between. Together with reference TRBV18 and TRBJ2-2, the CDR3 gives the full variable domain: NAGVMQNPRHLVRRRGQEARLRCSPMKGHSHVYWYRQLPEEGLKFMVYLQKENIIDESGMPKERFSAEFPKEGPSILRIQQVVRGDSAAYFCASSPVSSGRTGELFFGEGSRLTVL.

V usage is TRBV19 and J usage is TRBJ2-7, with D possibly matching TRBD2 (6 bases). From germline, CDR1 is LNHDA and CDR2 SQIVND (reference sequence). The CDR3 runs to 15 residues. V gave up 3 bases and J gave up 5 bases, with 17 bases separating them. The CDR3 DNA sequence: TGTGCCAGTAGTATTGGGGACTTCGGGCGGCACGAGCAGTACTTC. This codes for CASSIGDFGRHEQYF.

This clonotype was detected ten times or more. The rearrangement joins TRBV20-1 to TRBJ2-3; D perhaps matches TRBD1 (5 bases). The V gene's germline CDR1 is DFQATT and CDR2 SNEGSKA (reference sequence). CDR3 length equals 15 residues. The V gene lost 1 base and the J gene lost 2 bases, with 13 bases spanning the gap. The CDR3 DNA is TGCAGTGCTAGAGGTAGCCAGGGTGTCACAGATACGCAGTATTTT. This gives the protein CSARGSQGVTDTQYF.

The chain is built from TRBV5-1 and TRBJ2-7, with D possibly called TRBD1 or TRBD2 (7 bases each). Trimming pared 0 bases from V and 0 bases from J, leaving 25 bases between. Germline loops: CDR1 SGHRS, CDR2 YFSETQ. The CDR3 length is 20 residues. CDR3: CASSLAPGGGAGLGSYEQYF. CDR3 sequence (DNA): TGCGCCAGCAGCTTGGCCCCCGGAGGGGGCGCTGGACTAGGCTCCTACGAGCAGTACTTC.

The V call is TRBV7-2, the J call TRBJ2-2; 8 nucleotides agree with TRBD2. CDR1 is SGHTA, CDR2 FQGNSA, per germline. CDR3 length equals 17 residues. V shed 1 base, J shed 2 bases, and the junction held 6 bases outside the gene matches. The CDR3 DNA reads TGTGCCAGCAGCTTAGAGGCAGCGGGGGTAAACACCGGGGAGCTGTTTTTT. Protein sequence: CASSLEAAGVNTGELFF.

A remark on this clonotype: At one boundary the junction diverges from the germline segment, which might be a read error. V is TRBV5-1 and J is TRBJ2-2; either TRBD1 or TRBD2 may supply D (5 bases each). The CDR3 covers 14 residues. The germline gives CDR1 SGHRS, CDR2 YFSETQ. The CDR3 sequence is CASSSLGTHGELFF. In DNA, the CDR3 is TGCGCCAGCAGCTCCCTGGGGACCCACGGGGAACTGTTTTTT.

This clonotype was observed at least ten times. J is TRBJ1-2 and V is TRBV7-9, with 7 nucleotides matching TRBD1. Germline lookup yields CDR1 SEHNR and CDR2 FQNEAQ (reference sequence). The CDR3 runs 14 residues. V shed 5 bases and J 5 bases; nucleotides not matched to a gene: 8. The DNA for the CDR3 is TGTGCCAGCAGCCCCTGGGACAGACCTTATGGCTACACCTTC. Residues: CASSPWDRPYGYTF.

This clonotype was seen repeatedly, ten times or more. The chain combines TRBV20-1 with TRBJ1-2, with TRBD1 identical over 8 bases. Per germline, CDR1 DFQATT and CDR2 SNEGSKA (reference sequence). This CDR3 spans 17 amino acids. Losses at the gene ends were 1 base for V and 1 base for J; bases not matched to a gene: 11. CDR3 DNA: TGCAGTGCTAGAGGCCGGACAGGGAACTTTCTTAACTATGGCTACACCTTC. Residues: CSARGRTGNFLNYGYTF.

This clonotype appeared many times. The chain joins TRBV18 to TRBJ1-6; tentative D call: TRBD1 (5 bases). This CDR3 is 14 amino acids long. Germline-derived CDR1 and CDR2 are KGHSH and LQKENI. The V gene lost 8 bases and the J gene lost 6 bases, with 14 bases spanning the gap. The DNA for the CDR3 is TGTGCCAGCCGGGGGAGGCAGCTTAATTCACCCCTCCACTTT. It is translated as CASRGRQLNSPLHF.

The chain has TRBV6-5 and TRBJ1-6; tentative D call: TRBD1 (5 bases). Looked up from germline, CDR1 is MNHEY and CDR2 is SVGAGI. This CDR3 is built from 17 residues. V lost 2 bases, J lost 4 bases, and 15 bases lay in between. DNA for the CDR3: TGTGCCAGCAGTTACCTCGGCAGGGCACCATATAATTCACCCCTCCACTTT. Encoded protein: CASSYLGRAPYNSPLHF.